This T cell receptor (beta chain) was identified in a study of untreated major depressive disorder. General study findings and limits: CD4+ T cells from depressed patients used TRBV05-01 (Vbeta 5.1) more often than controls.

Sequencing was performed with immunoSEQ multiplex PCR; in TCRdb, only in-frame clones are kept and a portion is missing. The sample holds about 25,000 clones, about 90% seen once. Comments on this clone: The antigen remains unidentified.

Patient depression severity was moderate to severe. No major medical conditions, Axis I/II comorbidities, regular medication, or illicit drugs. Magnetic negative selection enriched CD4+ T cells from thawed PBMCs. Typically around 95% of enriched cells were CD4+. Per the germline V gene, CDR1 is SGHAT and CDR2 is FQNNGV. V trimming: 5 bases; J trimming: 6 bases; junction bases outside the gene matches: 4. The CDR3 totals 15 residues. The chain links TRBV11-2 to TRBJ2-1, with 13 bases that match TRBD2. The specimen sequenced was CD4+ T cells from PBMCs. The origin of this receptor is a woman in her 30s with major depressive disorder. The CDR3 nucleotides read TGTGCCAGCAGCCCTACTAGCGGGAGGGCCAATGAGCAGTTCTTC. This encodes CASSPTSGRANEQFF. The variable domain in full, completed from reference TRBV11-2 and TRBJ2-1, reads EAGVAQSPRYKIIEKRQSVAFWCNPISGHATLYWYQQILGQGPKLLIQFQNNGVVDDSQLPKDRFSAERLKGVDSTLKIQPAKLEDSAVYLCASSPTSGRANEQFFGPGTRLTVL.